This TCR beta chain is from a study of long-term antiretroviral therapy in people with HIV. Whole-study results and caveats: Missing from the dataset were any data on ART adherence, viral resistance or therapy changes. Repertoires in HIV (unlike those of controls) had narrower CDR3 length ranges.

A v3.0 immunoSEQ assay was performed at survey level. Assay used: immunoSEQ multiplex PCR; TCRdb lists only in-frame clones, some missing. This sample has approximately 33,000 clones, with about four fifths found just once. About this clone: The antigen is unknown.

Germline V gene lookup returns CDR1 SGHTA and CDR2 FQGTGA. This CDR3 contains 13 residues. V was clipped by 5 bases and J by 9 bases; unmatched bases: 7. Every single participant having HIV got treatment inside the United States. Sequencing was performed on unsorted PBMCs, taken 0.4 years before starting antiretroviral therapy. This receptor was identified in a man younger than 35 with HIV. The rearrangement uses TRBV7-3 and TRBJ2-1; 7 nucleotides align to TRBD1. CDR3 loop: CASSPLPGGEQFF. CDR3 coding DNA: TGTGCCAGCAGCCCACTACCAGGGGGTGAGCAGTTCTTC.